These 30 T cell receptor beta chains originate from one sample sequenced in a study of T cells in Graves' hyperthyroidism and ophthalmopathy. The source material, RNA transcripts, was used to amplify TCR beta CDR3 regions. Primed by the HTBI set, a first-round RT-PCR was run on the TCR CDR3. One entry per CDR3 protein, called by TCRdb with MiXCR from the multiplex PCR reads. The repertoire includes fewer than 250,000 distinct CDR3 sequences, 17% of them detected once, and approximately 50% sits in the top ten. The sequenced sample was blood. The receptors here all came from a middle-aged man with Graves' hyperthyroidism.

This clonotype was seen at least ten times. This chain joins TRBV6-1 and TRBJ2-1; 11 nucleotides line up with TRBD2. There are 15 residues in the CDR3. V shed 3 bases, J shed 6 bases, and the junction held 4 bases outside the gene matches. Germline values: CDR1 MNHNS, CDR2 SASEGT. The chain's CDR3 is CASSDELAGVNEQFF. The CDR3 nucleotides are TGTGCCAGCAGTGACGAACTAGCGGGAGTCAATGAGCAGTTCTTC.

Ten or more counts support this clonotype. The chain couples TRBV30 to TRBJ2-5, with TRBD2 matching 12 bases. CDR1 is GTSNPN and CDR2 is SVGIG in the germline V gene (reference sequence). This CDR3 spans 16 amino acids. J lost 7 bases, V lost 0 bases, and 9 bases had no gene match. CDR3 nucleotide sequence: TGTGCCTGGAGTGTCCAACGGACTAGCGGGATCGGGACCCAGTACTTC. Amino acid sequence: CAWSVQRTSGIGTQYF.

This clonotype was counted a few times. CDR3 in amino acids: CASTNGGILNTEAFF. CDR3 nucleotides: TGTGCCAGCACCAACGGGGGGATCCTGAACACTGAAGCTTTCTTT. This chain connects TRBV28 to TRBJ1-1, with a tentative D call TRBD1 (5 bases). V lost 7 bases and J 0 bases, leaving 15 bases between the germline ends. The CDR3 spans 15 residues. The germline gives CDR1 MDHEN, CDR2 SYDVKM.

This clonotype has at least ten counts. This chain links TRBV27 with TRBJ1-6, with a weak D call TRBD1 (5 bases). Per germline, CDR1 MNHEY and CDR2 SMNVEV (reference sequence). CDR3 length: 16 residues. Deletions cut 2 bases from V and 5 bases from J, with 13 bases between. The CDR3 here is CASSLPHGGDNSPLHF. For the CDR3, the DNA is TGTGCCAGCAGTTTACCCCACGGGGGGGATAATTCACCCCTCCACTTT.

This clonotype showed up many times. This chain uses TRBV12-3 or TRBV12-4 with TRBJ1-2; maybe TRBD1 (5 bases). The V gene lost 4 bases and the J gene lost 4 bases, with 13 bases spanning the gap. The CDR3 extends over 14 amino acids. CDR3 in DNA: TGTGCCAGCAGTTATGGGGGGGGGATCTATGGCTACACCTTC. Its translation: CASSYGGGIYGYTF.

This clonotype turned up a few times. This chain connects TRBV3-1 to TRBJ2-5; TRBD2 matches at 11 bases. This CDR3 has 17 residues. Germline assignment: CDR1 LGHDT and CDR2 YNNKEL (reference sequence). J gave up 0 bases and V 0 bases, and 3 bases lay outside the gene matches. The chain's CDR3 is CASSQEASGRHQETQYF. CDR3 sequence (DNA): TGTGCCAGCAGCCAAGAGGCTAGCGGGAGGCACCAAGAGACCCAGTACTTC.

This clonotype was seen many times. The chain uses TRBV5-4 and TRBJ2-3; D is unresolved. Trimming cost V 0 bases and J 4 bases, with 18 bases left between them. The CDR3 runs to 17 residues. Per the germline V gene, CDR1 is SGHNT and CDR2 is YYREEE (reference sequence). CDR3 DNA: TGTGCCAGCAGCTTGGACTCTGTGGGCCTCACTTCAGATACGCAGTATTTT. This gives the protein CASSLDSVGLTSDTQYF.

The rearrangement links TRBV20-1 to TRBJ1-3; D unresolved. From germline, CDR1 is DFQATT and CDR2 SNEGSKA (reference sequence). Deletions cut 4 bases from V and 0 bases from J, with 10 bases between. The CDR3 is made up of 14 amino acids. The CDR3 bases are TGCAGTGCTATGGACCCTAGCTCTGGAAACACCATATATTTT. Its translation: CSAMDPSSGNTIYF.

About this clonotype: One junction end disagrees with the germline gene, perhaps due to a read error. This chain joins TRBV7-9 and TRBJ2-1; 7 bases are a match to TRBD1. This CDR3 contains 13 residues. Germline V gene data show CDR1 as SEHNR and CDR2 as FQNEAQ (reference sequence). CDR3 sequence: CVSRPGQYNEQFF. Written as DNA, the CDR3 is TGTGTCAGCAGACCGGGACAGTACAATGAGCAGTTCTTC. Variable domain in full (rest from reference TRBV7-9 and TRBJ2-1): DTGVSQNPRHKITKRGQNVTFRCDPISEHNRLYWYRQTLGQGPEFLTYFQNEAQLEKSRLLSDRFSAERPKGSFSTLEIQRTEQGDSAMYLCVSRPGQYNEQFFGPGTRLTVL.

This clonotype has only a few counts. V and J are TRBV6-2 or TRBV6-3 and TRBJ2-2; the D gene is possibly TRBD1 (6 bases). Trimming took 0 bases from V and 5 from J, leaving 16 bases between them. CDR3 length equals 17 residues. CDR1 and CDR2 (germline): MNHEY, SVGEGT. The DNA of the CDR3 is TGTGCCAGCAGTTACTCGCCTGGGACAACCTGGACCGGGGAGCTGTTTTTT. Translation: CASSYSPGTTWTGELFF.

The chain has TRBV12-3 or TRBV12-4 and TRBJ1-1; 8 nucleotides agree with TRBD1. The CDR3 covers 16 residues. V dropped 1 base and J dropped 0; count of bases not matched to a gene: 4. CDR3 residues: CASSLETGALNTEAFF. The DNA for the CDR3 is TGTGCCAGCAGTTTAGAGACAGGGGCTTTGAACACTGAAGCTTTCTTT.

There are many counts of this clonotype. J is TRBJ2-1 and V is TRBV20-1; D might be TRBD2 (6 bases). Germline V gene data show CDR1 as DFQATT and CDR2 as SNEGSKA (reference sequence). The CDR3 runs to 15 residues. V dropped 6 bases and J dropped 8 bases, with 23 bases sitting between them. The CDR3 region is CSALRGSGFYDEQFF. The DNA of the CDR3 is TGCAGTGCCCTTCGCGGTAGCGGCTTTTATGATGAGCAGTTCTTC.

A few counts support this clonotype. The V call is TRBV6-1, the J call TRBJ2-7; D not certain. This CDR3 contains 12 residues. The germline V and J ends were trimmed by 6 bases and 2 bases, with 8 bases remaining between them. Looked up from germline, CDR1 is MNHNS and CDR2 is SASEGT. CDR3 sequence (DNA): TGTGCCAGCAGCCCGAAACCCTACGAGCAGTACTTC. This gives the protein CASSPKPYEQYF.

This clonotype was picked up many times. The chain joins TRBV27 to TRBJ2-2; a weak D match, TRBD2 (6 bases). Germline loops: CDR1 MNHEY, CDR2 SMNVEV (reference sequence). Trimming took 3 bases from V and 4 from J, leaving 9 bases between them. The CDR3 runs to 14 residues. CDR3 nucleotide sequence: TGTGCCAGCAGTTTTCGGGAGAGCACCGGGGAGCTGTTTTTT. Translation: CASSFRESTGELFF.

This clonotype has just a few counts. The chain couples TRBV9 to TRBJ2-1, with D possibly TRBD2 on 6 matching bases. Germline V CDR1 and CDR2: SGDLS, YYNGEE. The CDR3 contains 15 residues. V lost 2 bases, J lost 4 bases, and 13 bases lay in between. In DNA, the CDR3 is TGTGCCAGCAGCGTGCGGGAACAAGGGTACAATGAGCAGTTCTTC. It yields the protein CASSVREQGYNEQFF. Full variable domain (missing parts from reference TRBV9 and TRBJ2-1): DSGVTQTPKHLITATGQRVTLRCSPRSGDLSVYWYQQSLDQGLQFLIQYYNGEERAKGNILERFSAQQFPDLHSELNLSSLELGDSALYFCASSVREQGYNEQFFGPGTRLTVL.

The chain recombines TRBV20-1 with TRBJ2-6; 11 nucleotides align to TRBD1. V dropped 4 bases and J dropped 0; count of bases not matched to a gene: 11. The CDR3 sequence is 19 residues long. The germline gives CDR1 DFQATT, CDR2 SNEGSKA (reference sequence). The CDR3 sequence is CSATHASGTGGSGANVLTF. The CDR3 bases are TGCAGTGCTACCCACGCATCCGGGACAGGGGGCTCTGGGGCCAACGTCCTGACTTTC.

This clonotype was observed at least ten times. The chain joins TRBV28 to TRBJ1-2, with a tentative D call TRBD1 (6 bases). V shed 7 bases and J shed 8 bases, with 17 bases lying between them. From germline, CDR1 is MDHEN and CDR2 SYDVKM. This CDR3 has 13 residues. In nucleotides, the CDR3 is TGTGCCAGCAACGACAGGACGAGGTGGGGCTACACCTTC. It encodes CASNDRTRWGYTF.

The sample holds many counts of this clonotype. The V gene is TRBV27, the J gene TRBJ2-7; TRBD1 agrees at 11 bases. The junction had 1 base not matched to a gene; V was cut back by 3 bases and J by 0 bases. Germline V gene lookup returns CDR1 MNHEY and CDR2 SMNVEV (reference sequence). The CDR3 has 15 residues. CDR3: CASSFGTGGSYEQYF. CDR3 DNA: TGTGCCAGCAGTTTTGGGACAGGGGGCTCCTACGAGCAGTACTTC.

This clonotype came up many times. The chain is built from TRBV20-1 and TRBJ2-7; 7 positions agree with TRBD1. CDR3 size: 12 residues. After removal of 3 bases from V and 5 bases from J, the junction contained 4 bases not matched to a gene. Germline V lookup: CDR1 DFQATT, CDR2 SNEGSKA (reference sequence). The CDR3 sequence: CSASLGTDEQYF. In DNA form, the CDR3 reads TGCAGTGCTAGTCTGGGGACAGACGAGCAGTACTTC.

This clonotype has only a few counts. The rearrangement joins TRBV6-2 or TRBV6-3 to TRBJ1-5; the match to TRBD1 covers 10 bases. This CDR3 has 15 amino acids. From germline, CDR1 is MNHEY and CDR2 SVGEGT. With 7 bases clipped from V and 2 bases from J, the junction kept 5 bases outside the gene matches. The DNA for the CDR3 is TGTGCCAGCACAACGGACAGGGGGGGCAATCAGCCCCAGCATTTT. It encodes CASTTDRGGNQPQHF.

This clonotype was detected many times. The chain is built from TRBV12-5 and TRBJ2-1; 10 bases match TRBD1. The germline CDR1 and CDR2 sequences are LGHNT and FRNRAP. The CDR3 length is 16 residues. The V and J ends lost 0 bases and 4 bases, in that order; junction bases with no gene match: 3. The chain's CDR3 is CASGLVLGQGYNEQFF. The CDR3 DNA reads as TGTGCTAGTGGTTTGGTATTGGGACAGGGGTACAATGAGCAGTTCTTC.

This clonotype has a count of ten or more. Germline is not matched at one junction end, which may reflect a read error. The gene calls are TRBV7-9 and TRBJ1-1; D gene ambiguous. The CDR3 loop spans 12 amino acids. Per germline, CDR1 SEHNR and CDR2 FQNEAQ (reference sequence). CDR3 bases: TGTGCCAGCAGCGTAGCCAATACTGAAGCTTTCTTT. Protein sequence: CASSVANTEAFF.

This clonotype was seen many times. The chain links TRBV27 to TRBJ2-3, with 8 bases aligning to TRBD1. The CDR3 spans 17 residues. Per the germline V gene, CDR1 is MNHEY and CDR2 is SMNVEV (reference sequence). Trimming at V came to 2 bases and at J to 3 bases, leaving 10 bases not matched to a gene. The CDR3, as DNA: TGTGCCAGCAGTTTACAGACAGGGGTGGGTGAAACAGATACGCAGTATTTT. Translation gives CASSLQTGVGETDTQYF.

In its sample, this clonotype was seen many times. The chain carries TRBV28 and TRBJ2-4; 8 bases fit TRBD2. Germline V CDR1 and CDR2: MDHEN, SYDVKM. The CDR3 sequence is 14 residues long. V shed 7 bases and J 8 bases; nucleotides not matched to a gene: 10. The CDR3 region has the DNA TGTGCCAGCAACCCTTCTCGGGAGGGTGACATTCAGTACTTC. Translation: CASNPSREGDIQYF.

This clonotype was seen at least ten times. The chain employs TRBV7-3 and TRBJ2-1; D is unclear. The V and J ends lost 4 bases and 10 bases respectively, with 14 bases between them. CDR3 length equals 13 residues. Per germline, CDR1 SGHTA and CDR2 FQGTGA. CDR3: CASSSPPRIEQFF. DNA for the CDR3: TGTGCCAGCAGCTCGCCCCCCCGGATCGAGCAGTTCTTC.

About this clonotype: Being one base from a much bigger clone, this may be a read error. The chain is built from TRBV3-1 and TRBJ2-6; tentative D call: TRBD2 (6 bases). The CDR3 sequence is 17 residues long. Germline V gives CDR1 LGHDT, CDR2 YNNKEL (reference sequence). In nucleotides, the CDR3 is TGTGCCAGCAGCCAACAGCGGGTGAGCGTAGGGGCCAACGTCCTGGCTTTC. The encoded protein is CASSQQRVSVGANVLAF.

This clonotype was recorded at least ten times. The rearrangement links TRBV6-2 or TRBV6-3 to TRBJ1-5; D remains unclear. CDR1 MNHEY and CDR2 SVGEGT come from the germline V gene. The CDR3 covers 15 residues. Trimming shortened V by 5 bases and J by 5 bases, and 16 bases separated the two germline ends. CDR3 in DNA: TGTGCCAGCAGTCGGCCTGTCGGTCTTTATCAGCCCCAGCATTTT. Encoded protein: CASSRPVGLYQPQHF.

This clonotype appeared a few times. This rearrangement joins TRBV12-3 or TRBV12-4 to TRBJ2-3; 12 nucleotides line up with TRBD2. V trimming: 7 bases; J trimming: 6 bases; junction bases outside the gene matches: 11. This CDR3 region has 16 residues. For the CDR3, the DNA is TGTGCCAGCAATACCCTAGCGGGAGGGCCATCGGATACGCAGTATTTT. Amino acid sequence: CASNTLAGGPSDTQYF.

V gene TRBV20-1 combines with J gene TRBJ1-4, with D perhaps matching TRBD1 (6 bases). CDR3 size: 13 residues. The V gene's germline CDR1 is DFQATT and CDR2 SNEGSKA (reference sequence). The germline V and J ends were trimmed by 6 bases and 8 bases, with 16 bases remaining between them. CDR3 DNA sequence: TGCAGTGCGACTTTGGGGGCAGGGGAAAAACTGTTTTTT. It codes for CSATLGAGEKLFF.

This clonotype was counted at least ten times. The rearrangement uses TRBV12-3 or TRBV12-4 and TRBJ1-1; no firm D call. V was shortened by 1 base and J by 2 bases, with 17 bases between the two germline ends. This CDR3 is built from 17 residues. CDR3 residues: CASSLVAGYGSNTEAFF. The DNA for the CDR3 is TGTGCCAGCAGTTTAGTAGCGGGGTACGGGTCCAACACTGAAGCTTTCTTT.